This TCR beta chain was captured by sequencing in a study of cytomegalovirus exposure and HLA in healthy donors. Germline CDR1 reads LGHNA; CDR2 reads YSLEER. Trimming removed 1 base at V and 2 bases at J, with 6 bases between. The CDR3 is 14 residues long. 60 Vbeta and 13 Jbeta primers were used in PCR. Produced via immunoSEQ multiplex PCR; TCRdb's table is partial and in-frame only. This table holds about 33,000 clones. As for this clone: Its antigen is still unknown.

Notes on the study in general: As confirmed in vitro, a few CMV-associated chains were specific for CMV antigens.

This sequence was found in a man in his forties in good health and CMV-seronegative. Input material: PBMCs. The gene calls are TRBV4-3 and TRBJ1-3, with a tentative D call TRBD1 (6 bases). CDR3 nucleotide sequence: TGCGCCAGCAGCCAAGCAGGGGCTGGAAACACCATATATTTT. Translated: CASSQAGAGNTIYF.